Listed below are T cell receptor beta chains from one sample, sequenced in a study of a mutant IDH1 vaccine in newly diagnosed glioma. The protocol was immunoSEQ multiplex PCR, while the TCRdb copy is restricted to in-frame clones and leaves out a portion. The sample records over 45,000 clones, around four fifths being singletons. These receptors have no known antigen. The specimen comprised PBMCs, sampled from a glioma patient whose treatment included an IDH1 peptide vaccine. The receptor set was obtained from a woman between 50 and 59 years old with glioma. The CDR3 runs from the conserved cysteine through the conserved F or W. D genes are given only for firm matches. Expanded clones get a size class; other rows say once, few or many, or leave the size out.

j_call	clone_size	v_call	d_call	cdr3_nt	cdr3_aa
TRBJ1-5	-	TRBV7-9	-	TGTGCCAGCAGCCAGACCGCCGAGCCCCAGCATTTT	CASSQTAEPQHF
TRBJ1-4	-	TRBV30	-	TGTGCCTGGAGTGGGCAGCTTAATGAAAAACTGTTTTTT	CAWSGQLNEKLFF
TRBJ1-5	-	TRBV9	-	TGTGCCAGCAGCGTAGACAGCCTGGGGCAGCCCCAGCATTTT	CASSVDSLGQPQHF
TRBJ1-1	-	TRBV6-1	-	TGTGCCAGCACACCTCCGGGGGGGATCACTGAAGCTTTCTTT	CASTPPGGITEAFF
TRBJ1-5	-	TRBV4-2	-	TGTGCCAGCAGCCAAGACCCAGCTCGGTTAAATCAGCCCCAGCATTTT	CASSQDPARLNQPQHF
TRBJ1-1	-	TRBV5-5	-	TGTGCCAGCAGCTTGGATATAAGAGAGAACACTGAAGCTTTCTTT	CASSLDIRENTEAFF
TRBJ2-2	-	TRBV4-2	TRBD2	TGTGCCAGCAGCCAAGGGGGCAGCGGGGGGGCTTCCCGCACCGGGGAGCTGTTTTTT	CASSQGGSGGASRTGELFF
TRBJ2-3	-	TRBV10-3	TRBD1	TGTGCCATCAGTGAGCCCACAGGGGGATCTGGCACAGATACGCAGTATTTT	CAISEPTGGSGTDTQYF
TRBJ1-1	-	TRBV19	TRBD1	TGTGCCAGTAGTACCGGACAGGGGGCGCTTGGAGTCACTGAAGCTTTCTTT	CASSTGQGALGVTEAFF
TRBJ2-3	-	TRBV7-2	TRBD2	TGTGCCAGCACAATAGCGGGGGGGCCGGGAGATACGCAGTATTTT	CASTIAGGPGDTQYF
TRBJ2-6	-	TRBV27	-	TGTGCCAGCAGAACAAACAGGGTGGGGGCCAACGTCCTGACTTTC	CASRTNRVGANVLTF
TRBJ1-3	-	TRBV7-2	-	TGTGCCAGCAGCCCCGCGGGAGGCGAAAACACCATATATTTT	CASSPAGGENTIYF
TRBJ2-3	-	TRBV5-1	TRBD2	TGCGCCAGCAGCTTTCGGGGGGGAGGGACAGATACGCAGTATTTT	CASSFRGGGTDTQYF
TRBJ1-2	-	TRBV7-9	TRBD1	TGTGCCAGCAGCTTAGCGACAGGGGACTATGGCTACACCTTC	CASSLATGDYGYTF
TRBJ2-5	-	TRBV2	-	TGTGCCAGCAGCAAGACCGGTACCCAAGAGACCCAGTACTTC	CASSKTGTQETQYF
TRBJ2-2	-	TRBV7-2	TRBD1	TGTGCCAGCAGCTTACAGGGGGTTCTGAACACCGGGGAGCTGTTTTTT	CASSLQGVLNTGELFF
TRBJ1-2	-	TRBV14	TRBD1	TGTGCCAGCAGCCAATCCGGGACAGGGATAGGGGGCTACACCTTC	CASSQSGTGIGGYTF
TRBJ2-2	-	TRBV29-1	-	TGCAGTGTTGGTCGCACCGGGGAGCTGTTTTTT	CSVGRTGELFF
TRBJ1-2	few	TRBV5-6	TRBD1	TGTGCCAGCAGCCTGATAGGACAGGGGTATGGCTACACCTTC	CASSLIGQGYGYTF
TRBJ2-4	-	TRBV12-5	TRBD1	TGTGCTAGTGGTCTCAAACAGGGGGCTAAAAACATTCAGTACTTC	CASGLKQGAKNIQYF
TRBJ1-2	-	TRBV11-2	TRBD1	TGTGCCAGCAGGCCTCAGGGGGCCCGGTATGGCTACACCTTC	CASRPQGARYGYTF
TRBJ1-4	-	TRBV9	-	TGTGCCAGCAGCGCAAGCGGTGAAAAACTGTTTTTT	CASSASGEKLFF
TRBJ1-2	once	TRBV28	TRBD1	TGTGCCAGCGGAACAGGGGGCGAGGGCTATGGCTACACCTTC	CASGTGGEGYGYTF
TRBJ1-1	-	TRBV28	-	TGTGCCAGCAGCCAAGTGGGGTCGGGAAGCACTGAAGCTTTCTTT	CASSQVGSGSTEAFF
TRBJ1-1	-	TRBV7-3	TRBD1	TGTGCCAGCAGCCTCACGACAGGGGGCAATACTGAAGCTTTCTTT	CASSLTTGGNTEAFF
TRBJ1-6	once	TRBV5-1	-	TGCGCCAGCAGCTTGCGGCAGGCTTCGAATAATTCACCCCTCCACTTT	CASSLRQASNNSPLHF
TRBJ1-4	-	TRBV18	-	TGTGCCAGCTCACCACCGGGACTTAATGAAAAACTGTTTTTT	CASSPPGLNEKLFF
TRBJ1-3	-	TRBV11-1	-	TGTGCCAGTCGGACCCCAGGCATCTCTGGAAACACCATATATTTT	CASRTPGISGNTIYF
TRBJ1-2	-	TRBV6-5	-	TGTGCCAGCAGAGATCTCGACCGACCCAGAGGCACCTTC	CASRDLDRPRGTF
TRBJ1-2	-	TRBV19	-	TGTGCCAGTAGTATTGCTCGTACCGGGGGGAACTATGGCTACACCTTC	CASSIARTGGNYGYTF
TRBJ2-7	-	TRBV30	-	TGTGCCTGGGGCGCGCCCCCATACGAGCAGTACTTC	CAWGAPPYEQYF
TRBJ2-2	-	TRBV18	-	TGTGCCAGCTCACCTGCCAGAAGCACCGGGGAGCTGTTTTTT	CASSPARSTGELFF
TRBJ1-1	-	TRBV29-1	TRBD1	TGCAGCGTTTTGAGGGGGCAGGCCACTGAAGCTTTCTTT	CSVLRGQATEAFF
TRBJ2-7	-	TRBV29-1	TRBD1	TGCAGCGTTGATAAAGGACAGGCCCTCGGGCAGTACTTC	CSVDKGQALGQYF
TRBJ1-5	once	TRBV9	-	TGTGCCAGCAGCGGGGGGTCAGGGGCGGGTCAGCCCCAGCATTTT	CASSGGSGAGQPQHF
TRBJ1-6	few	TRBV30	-	TGTGCCTGGAGTGTATGGGTCGACTGGAATTCACCCCTCCACTTT	CAWSVWVDWNSPLHF
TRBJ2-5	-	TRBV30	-	TGTGCCTGGAGTCGCCCTCAAGAGACCCAGTACTTC	CAWSRPQETQYF
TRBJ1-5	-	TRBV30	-	TGTGCCTGGAGTGCCGACAGAAGTCAATTTAGCAATCAGCCCCAGCATTTT	CAWSADRSQFSNQPQHF
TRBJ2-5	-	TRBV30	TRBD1	TGTGCCTGGAGTGTAGGGACAGGGGAGACCCAGTACTTC	CAWSVGTGETQYF
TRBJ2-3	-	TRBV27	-	TGTGCCAGCAGTTTATCGCGGTGGGCGCGGGGCACAGATACGCAGTATTTT	CASSLSRWARGTDTQYF
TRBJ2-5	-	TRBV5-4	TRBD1	TGTGCCAGCAGCCCCCTGGGACAGCAAGAGACCCAGTACTTC	CASSPLGQQETQYF
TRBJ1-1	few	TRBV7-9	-	TGTGCCAGCAGCTTACTGACTGAAGCTTTCTTT	CASSLLTEAFF
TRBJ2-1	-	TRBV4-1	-	TGCGCCAGCAGCCAAGGCCCGGTGAATGAGCAGTTCTTC	CASSQGPVNEQFF
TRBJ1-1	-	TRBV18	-	TGTGCCAGCTCACCACGTGCAGGGTGGGACACTGAAGCTTTCTTT	CASSPRAGWDTEAFF
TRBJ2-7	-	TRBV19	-	TGTGCCAGTAGTATTTCCGGGACCTACGAGCAGTACTTC	CASSISGTYEQYF
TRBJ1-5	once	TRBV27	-	TGTGCCAGCAGCACTATTAATCAGCCCCAGCATTTT	CASSTINQPQHF
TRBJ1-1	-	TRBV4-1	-	TGCGCCAGCAGCCAAGCCCCGAGGTCTGAAGCTTTCTTT	CASSQAPRSEAFF
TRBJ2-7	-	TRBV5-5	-	TGTGCCAGCAGCTTGGAGGACAGAATACCCTCCTACGAGCAGTACTTC	CASSLEDRIPSYEQYF
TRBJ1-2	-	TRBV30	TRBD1	TGTGCCTGGAGTAACAGGGGGGTCTATGGCTACACCTTC	CAWSNRGVYGYTF
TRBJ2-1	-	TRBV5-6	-	TGTGCCAGCAGGGTGCAGGGGAGTAGTGAGCAGTTCTTC	CASRVQGSSEQFF
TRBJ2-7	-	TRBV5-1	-	TGCGCCAGCAGCTCCGACAGGAGCTCTTCCTACGAGCAGTACTTC	CASSSDRSSSYEQYF
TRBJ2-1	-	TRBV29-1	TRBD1	TGCAGCGTTGAAGGCGGACAGGGGACCTACAATGAGCAGTTCTTC	CSVEGGQGTYNEQFF
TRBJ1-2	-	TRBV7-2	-	TGTGCCAGCAGCAAGACCCTTGAACATGGCTACACCTTC	CASSKTLEHGYTF
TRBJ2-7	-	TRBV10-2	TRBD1	TGCGCCAGCAGCCCAGGACAGGGGGCAGGTGTGTACTTC	CASSPGQGAGVYF
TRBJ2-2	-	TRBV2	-	TGTGCCAGCACTCGGGACGGAAACACCGGGGAGCTGTTTTTT	CASTRDGNTGELFF
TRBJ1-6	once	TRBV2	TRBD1	TGTGCCAGCAGTATAACACAGGGGGCGTTGGATTCACCCCTCCACTTT	CASSITQGALDSPLHF
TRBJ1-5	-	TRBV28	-	TGTGCCGCAGGGTGGGGGAGCAATCAGCCCCAGCATTTT	CAAGWGSNQPQHF